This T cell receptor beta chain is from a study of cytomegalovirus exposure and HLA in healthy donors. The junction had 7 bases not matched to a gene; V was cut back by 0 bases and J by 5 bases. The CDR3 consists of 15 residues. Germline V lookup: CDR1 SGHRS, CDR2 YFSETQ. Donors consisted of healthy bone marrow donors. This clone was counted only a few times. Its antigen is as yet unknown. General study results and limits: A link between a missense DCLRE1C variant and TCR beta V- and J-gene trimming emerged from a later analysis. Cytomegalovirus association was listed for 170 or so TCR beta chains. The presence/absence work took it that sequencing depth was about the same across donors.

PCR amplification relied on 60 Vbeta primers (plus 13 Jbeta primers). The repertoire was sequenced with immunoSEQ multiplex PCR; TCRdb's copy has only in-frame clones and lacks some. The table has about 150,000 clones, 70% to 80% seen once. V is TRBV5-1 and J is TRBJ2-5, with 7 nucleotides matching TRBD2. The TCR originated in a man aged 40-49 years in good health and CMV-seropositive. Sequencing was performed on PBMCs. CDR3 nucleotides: TGCGCCAGCAGCTTGGAGACCCTGGGGGGGGAGACCCAGTACTTC. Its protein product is CASSLETLGGETQYF.